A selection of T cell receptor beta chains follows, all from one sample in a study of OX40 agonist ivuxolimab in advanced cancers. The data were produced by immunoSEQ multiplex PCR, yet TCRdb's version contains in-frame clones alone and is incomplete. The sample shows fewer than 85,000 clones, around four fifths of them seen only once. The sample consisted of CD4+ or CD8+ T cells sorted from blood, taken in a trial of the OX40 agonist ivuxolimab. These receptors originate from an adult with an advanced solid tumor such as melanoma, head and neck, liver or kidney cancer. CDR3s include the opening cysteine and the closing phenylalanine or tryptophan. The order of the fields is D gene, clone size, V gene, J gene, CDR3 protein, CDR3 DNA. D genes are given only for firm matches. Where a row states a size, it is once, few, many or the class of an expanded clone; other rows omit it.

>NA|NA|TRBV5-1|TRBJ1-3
CASSPLGGNTIYF
TGCGCCAGCAGCCCGCTGGGGGGAAACACCATATATTTT
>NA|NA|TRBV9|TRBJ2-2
CASSVQGTHGELFF
TGTGCCAGCAGCGTACAGGGGACTCACGGGGAGCTGTTTTTT
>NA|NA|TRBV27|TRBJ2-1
CASSGQGVDEQFF
TGTGCCAGCAGCGGACAAGGGGTCGATGAGCAGTTCTTC
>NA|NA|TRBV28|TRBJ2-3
CASSQLVQAATDTQYF
TGTGCCAGCAGTCAACTTGTGCAGGCAGCCACAGATACGCAGTATTTT
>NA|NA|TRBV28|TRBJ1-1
CASRNEQGLLNTEAFF
TGTGCCAGCAGAAATGAACAGGGTTTATTGAACACTGAAGCTTTCTTT
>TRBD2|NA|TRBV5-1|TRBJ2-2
CASRKREGQGTGELFF
TGCGCCAGCAGAAAGCGGGAGGGCCAAGGGACCGGGGAGCTGTTTTTT
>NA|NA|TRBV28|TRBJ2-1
CASSLLHGNADNEQFF
TGTGCCAGCAGTTTACTCCACGGGAATGCCGACAATGAGCAGTTCTTC
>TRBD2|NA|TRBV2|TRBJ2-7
CASRELAGAYEQYF
TGTGCCAGCAGGGAGCTAGCGGGGGCCTACGAGCAGTACTTC
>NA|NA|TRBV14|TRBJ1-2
CASSQDWPGHGYTF
TGTGCCAGCAGCCAAGATTGGCCTGGCCATGGCTACACCTTC
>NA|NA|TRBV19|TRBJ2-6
CASTLARSGANVLTF
TGTGCCAGTACCCTGGCACGCTCTGGGGCCAACGTCCTGACTTTC
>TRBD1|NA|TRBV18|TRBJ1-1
CASSKDRLNPEAFF
TGTGCCAGCTCCAAGGACAGGTTGAACCCTGAAGCTTTCTTT
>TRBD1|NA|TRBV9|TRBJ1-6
CASSTTGTVYPSSYNSPLHF
TGTGCCAGCAGCACCACCGGGACAGTTTATCCGAGCTCCTATAATTCACCCCTCCACTTT
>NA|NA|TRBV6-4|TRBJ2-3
CASSEILGGTQYF
TGTGCCAGCAGCGAAATACTAGGAGGTACGCAGTATTTT
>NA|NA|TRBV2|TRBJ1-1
CASNYMGNTEAFF
TGTGCCAGCAATTATATGGGGAACACTGAAGCTTTCTTT
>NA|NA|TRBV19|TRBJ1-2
CASSIPPGLAAGGYTF
TGTGCCAGTAGTATCCCCCCAGGCCTGGCGGCGGGCGGCTACACCTTC
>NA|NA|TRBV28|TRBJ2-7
CASSRPDKTYEQYF
TGTGCCAGCAGCCGCCCGGACAAGACCTACGAGCAGTACTTC
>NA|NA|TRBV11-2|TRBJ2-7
CASSTTRNTYEQYF
TGTGCCAGCAGCACAACACGTAATACCTACGAGCAGTACTTC
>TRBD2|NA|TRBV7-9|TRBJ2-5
CASSLGGGLARQYF
TGTGCCAGCAGCCTAGGGGGAGGACTAGCGCGTCAGTACTTC
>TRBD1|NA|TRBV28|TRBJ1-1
CASIVQGGNTEAFF
TGTGCCAGTATAGTACAGGGGGGGAACACTGAAGCTTTCTTT
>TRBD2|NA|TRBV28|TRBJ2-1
CASSRSGRSNEQFF
TGTGCCAGCAGTCGTAGCGGGAGGAGCAATGAGCAGTTCTTC
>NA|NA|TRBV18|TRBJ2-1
CASSPGRDSEQFF
TGTGCCAGCTCACCGGGGCGGGATAGTGAGCAGTTCTTC
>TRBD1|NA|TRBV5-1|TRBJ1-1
CASSSPGGAWNTEAFF
TGCGCCAGCAGCTCGCCAGGGGGCGCGTGGAACACTGAAGCTTTCTTT
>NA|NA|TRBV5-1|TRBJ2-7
CASSLGGDSYEQYF
TGCGCCAGCAGCTTGGGCGGGGACTCCTACGAGCAGTACTTC
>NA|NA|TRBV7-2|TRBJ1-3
CASSLLGPGNTIYF
TGTGCCAGCAGCTTATTGGGACCAGGAAACACCATATATTTT
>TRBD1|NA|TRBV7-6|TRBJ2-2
CASRQGQGRTGELFF
TGTGCCAGCAGACAAGGACAGGGAAGGACCGGGGAGCTGTTTTTT
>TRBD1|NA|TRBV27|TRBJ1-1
CASSFSDRENTEAFF
TGTGCCAGCAGTTTCTCGGACAGGGAGAACACTGAAGCTTTCTTT
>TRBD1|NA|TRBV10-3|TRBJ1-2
CAITSGQGPLYTF
TGTGCCATCACCTCAGGACAGGGACCATTATACACCTTC
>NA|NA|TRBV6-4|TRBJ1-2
CASRTNALWNYGYTF
TGTGCCAGCAGGACCAATGCGCTCTGGAACTATGGCTACACCTTC
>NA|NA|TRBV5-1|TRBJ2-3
CASSLVTAADTQYF
TGCGCCAGCAGCTTGGTCACTGCGGCGGATACGCAGTATTTT
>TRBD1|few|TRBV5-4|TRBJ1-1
CASSRGTGGTTEAFF
TGTGCCAGCAGCCGGGGGACAGGCGGAACAACTGAAGCTTTCTTT
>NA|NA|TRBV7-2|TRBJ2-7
CASSLEGSLGNEQYF
TGTGCCAGCAGCTTAGAAGGATCTTTGGGGAATGAGCAGTACTTC
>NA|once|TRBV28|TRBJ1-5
CASSLLRGISSQPQHF
TGTGCCAGCAGTTTACTCAGGGGAATTAGTAGTCAGCCCCAGCATTTT
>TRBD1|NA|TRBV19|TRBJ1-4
CATRDRGNEKLFF
TGTGCCACCCGGGACAGGGGGAATGAAAAACTGTTTTTT
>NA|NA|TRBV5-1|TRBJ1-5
CASSLADSRNQPQHF
TGCGCCAGCAGCTTGGCGGACAGCCGCAATCAGCCCCAGCATTTT
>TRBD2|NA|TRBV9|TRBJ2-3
CASSDGTTSPDTQYF
TGTGCCAGCAGCGATGGGACTACCAGCCCAGATACGCAGTATTTT
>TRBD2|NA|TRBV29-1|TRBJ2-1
CGGGYNEQFF
TGCGGCGGGGGGTACAATGAGCAGTTCTTC
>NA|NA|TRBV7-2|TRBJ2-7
CASSRPGASYEQYF
TGTGCCAGCAGCCGACCGGGGGCATCCTACGAGCAGTACTTC
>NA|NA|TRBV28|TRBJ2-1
CASSFDIPGYNEQFF
TGTGCCAGCAGTTTCGACATCCCAGGGTACAATGAGCAGTTCTTC
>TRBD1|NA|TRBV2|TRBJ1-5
CASRGQGGQPQHF
TGTGCCAGCAGAGGACAGGGTGGGCAGCCCCAGCATTTT
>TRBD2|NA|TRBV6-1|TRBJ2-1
CASSGLAGYYNEQFF
TGTGCCAGCAGTGGACTAGCTGGTTATTACAATGAGCAGTTCTTC
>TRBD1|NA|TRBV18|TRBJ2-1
CASSLGTGNEQFF
TGTGCCAGCTCACTTGGGACAGGCAATGAGCAGTTCTTC
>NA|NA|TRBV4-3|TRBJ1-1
CASSQDLSENTEAFF
TGCGCCAGCAGCCAAGATTTGTCAGAGAACACTGAAGCTTTCTTT
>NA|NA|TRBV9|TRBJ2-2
CASSVRGTGELFF
TGTGCCAGCAGCGTTCGGGGCACCGGGGAGCTGTTTTTT
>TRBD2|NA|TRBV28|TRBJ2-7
CASSLLSGESYEQYF
TGTGCCAGCAGCCTCTTAAGCGGGGAGTCCTACGAGCAGTACTTC
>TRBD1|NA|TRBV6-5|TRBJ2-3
CASRHRGDTQYF
TGTGCCAGCAGACACAGGGGTGATACGCAGTATTTT
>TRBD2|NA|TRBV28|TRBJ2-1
CASSPPRILAVRPNEQFF
TGTGCCAGCAGTCCGCCACGCATACTAGCGGTGAGGCCCAATGAGCAGTTCTTC
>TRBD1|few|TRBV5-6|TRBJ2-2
CASSPDRGLWGTGELFF
TGTGCCAGCAGCCCGGACAGGGGGCTTTGGGGCACCGGGGAGCTGTTTTTT
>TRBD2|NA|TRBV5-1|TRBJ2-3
CASSNGLAGNTDTQYF
TGCGCCAGCAGCAACGGACTAGCGGGGAACACAGATACGCAGTATTTT
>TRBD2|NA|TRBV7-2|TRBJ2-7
CASSLRLAGGRGEQYF
TGTGCCAGCAGCTTGAGGCTAGCGGGGGGTCGGGGCGAGCAGTACTTC
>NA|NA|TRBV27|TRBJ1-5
CASSLRRGSNQPQHF
TGTGCCAGCAGTTTACGGCGAGGGAGCAATCAGCCCCAGCATTTT
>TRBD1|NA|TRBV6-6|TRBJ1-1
CASRDRGQSEAFF
TGTGCCAGCAGGGACAGGGGGCAATCTGAAGCTTTCTTT
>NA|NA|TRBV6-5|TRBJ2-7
CASSVPYEQYF
TGTGCCAGCAGTGTTCCTTACGAGCAGTACTTC
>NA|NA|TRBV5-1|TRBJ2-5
CASSLKETQYF
TGCGCCAGCAGCTTGAAAGAGACCCAGTACTTC
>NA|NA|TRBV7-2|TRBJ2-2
CASSLVPNTGELFF
TGTGCCAGCAGCTTAGTACCGAACACCGGGGAGCTGTTTTTT
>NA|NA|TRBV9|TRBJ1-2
CASSVPGLNYGYTF
TGTGCCAGCAGCGTCCCGGGACTGAACTATGGCTACACCTTC